This passage covers 15 T cell receptor beta chains from one sample sequenced in a study of beta chain features in type 1 diabetes. Study conclusions and caveats: Shorter TCRB CDR3s, moderately but significantly so, were found in Type 1 diabetes patients in all four CD4+ subsets.

The authors reverse transcribed all of the isolated RNA, so sequencing captured expressed TCRB transcripts. Generated by immunoSEQ multiplex PCR, the TCRdb table keeps only in-frame clones and is missing some. The data hold hundreds of thousands of clones, with 11% to 15% observed a single time. For these TCRs, the target antigens are not known. Material: naive CD4+ T cells from blood. All receptors derive from a man aged 18 to 29 with type 1 diabetes.

J is TRBJ2-1 and V is TRBV11-2; 9 bases are shared with TRBD1. This CDR3 is 15 amino acids long. CDR1 SGHAT and CDR2 FQNNGV come from the germline V gene. The V and J ends lost 3 bases and 4 bases, in that order; junction bases with no gene match: 4. The CDR3 spells CASSLGTGRYNEQFF. The CDR3 DNA reads as TGTGCCAGCAGCTTGGGGACAGGGAGGTACAATGAGCAGTTCTTC.

The chain combines TRBV29-1 with TRBJ2-5; D is possibly TRBD1 or TRBD2 (7 bases each). Germline V gene data show CDR1 as SQVTM and CDR2 as ANQGSEA. V was shortened by 7 bases and J by 5 bases, with 17 bases between the two germline ends. The CDR3 has 13 residues. In DNA form, the CDR3 reads TGCAGCGCCCAGGGGGGGCTGTTGGAGACCCAGTACTTC. It translates to CSAQGGLLETQYF.

The chain uses TRBV7-2 and TRBJ2-1; D is undetermined. V gave up 8 bases and J gave up 0 bases, with 8 bases separating them. Germline V gives CDR1 SGHTA, CDR2 FQGNSA. The CDR3 consists of 13 residues. CDR3 bases: TGTGCCAGCTCCAGTAGCTCCTACAATGAGCAGTTCTTC. It encodes CASSSSSYNEQFF.

The J gene is TRBJ2-1, the V gene TRBV5-1, with 8 bases identical to TRBD2. The CDR3 sequence is 16 residues long. Germline V gene data show CDR1 as SGHRS and CDR2 as YFSETQ. The ends lost 0 bases at V and 7 bases at J; junction bases unmatched: 9. In DNA form, the CDR3 reads TGCGCCAGCAGCTTGGCCGGAAGCGGGGGTGAAAATGAGCAGTTCTTC. Its protein product is CASSLAGSGGENEQFF.

This clone was picked up a small number of times. This rearrangement joins TRBV7-2 to TRBJ1-2, with 8 bases matching TRBD1. With 6 bases clipped from V and 8 bases from J, the junction kept 11 bases outside the gene matches. Germline V gene lookup returns CDR1 SGHTA and CDR2 FQGNSA. This CDR3 comprises 14 residues. CDR3 nucleotides: TGTGCCAGCAGAGATACAGGGGGGCTAGGGGGCTACACCTTC. The encoded protein is CASRDTGGLGGYTF.

This chain uses TRBV15 with TRBJ2-2; D assignment may be TRBD1 or TRBD2 (6 bases each). CDR1 and CDR2 from the germline V gene are LNHNV and YYDKDF (reference sequence). V was shortened by 8 bases and J by 5 bases, with 18 bases between the two germline ends. The CDR3 contains 15 residues. In DNA form, the CDR3 reads TGTGCCACCCATAGAGGGGGGCAAGGGACCGGGGAGCTGTTTTTT. It encodes CATHRGGQGTGELFF.

The V call is TRBV5-4, the J call TRBJ1-5, with D unresolved. CDR1 is SGHNT, CDR2 YYREEE, per germline (reference sequence). The CDR3 runs 14 residues. V lost 0 bases to trimming and J lost 3 bases, with 7 bases between them. CDR3 sequence reads: CASSLDQNNQPQHF. The CDR3 bases are TGTGCCAGCAGCTTGGATCAGAACAATCAGCCCCAGCATTTT.

This clone was counted between two and nine times. This chain uses TRBV7-9 with TRBJ1-4; D gene ambiguous. The V end lost 5 bases, the J end lost 8 bases, and 15 bases lay between the germline ends. There are 14 residues in the CDR3. The germline gives CDR1 SEHNR, CDR2 FQNEAQ (reference sequence). The CDR3: CASSRGYTEEKLFF. CDR3 in DNA: TGTGCCAGCAGCCGCGGTTACACTGAAGAAAAACTGTTTTTT.

In its sample, this clone was seen a few times. This rearrangement joins TRBV29-1 to TRBJ2-5, with 8 bases fitting TRBD1. The J call may be in error: the DNA end matches TRBJ2-7 better. The CDR3 is made up of 14 amino acids. In germline, CDR1 is SQVTM, CDR2 ANQGSEA. Here the CDR3 reads CSVGRTGFSYEQYF. The CDR3 bases are TGCAGCGTTGGGCGGACAGGGTTTTCCTACGAGCAGTACTTC.

This clone was counted only a few times. This CDR3 is also generated by other DNA sequences in the sample. This chain connects TRBV27 to TRBJ2-7; possible D gene TRBD1, 6 bases. The V gene lost 3 bases and the J gene lost 1 base, with 7 bases spanning the gap. There are 13 residues in the CDR3. The germline V gene has CDR1 MNHEY and CDR2 SMNVEV (reference sequence). CDR3 DNA: TGTGCCAGCAGTTTGGACAGTTCCTACGAGCAGTACTTC. It specifies CASSLDSSYEQYF.

J is TRBJ1-4 and V is TRBV4-3; D is perhaps TRBD1 (6 bases). Trimming took off 4 bases at V and 4 bases at J, with 19 bases between the two ends. The CDR3 totals 17 residues. Germline V gene data show CDR1 as LGHNA and CDR2 as YSLEER. CDR3 sequence: CASSPSGTTAGNEKLFF. In DNA form, the CDR3 reads TGCGCCAGCAGCCCCTCCGGGACAACCGCGGGTAATGAAAAACTGTTTTTT.

The DNA for the CDR3 is TGTGCCAGCAGCGCGAACCGGGACAGGGGGCAGTTCTTC. Its protein is CASSANRDRGQFF. The rearrangement joins TRBV9 to TRBJ2-1, with TRBD1 identical over 10 bases. This CDR3 has 13 residues. V was pared by 3 bases and J by 12 bases, with 6 bases of the junction left unmatched. The germline V gene encodes CDR1 SGDLS and CDR2 YYNGEE.

This clone was counted only a few times. The chain recombines TRBV28 with TRBJ2-5; tentatively, D is TRBD2 (5 bases). The CDR3 is made up of 12 amino acids. From germline, CDR1 is MDHEN and CDR2 SYDVKM. The V and J ends lost 5 bases and 4 bases respectively, with 8 bases between them. CDR3 residues: CASSIGVETQYF. In DNA form, the CDR3 reads TGTGCCAGCAGTATCGGGGTAGAGACCCAGTACTTC.

A few counts support this clone. The junction departs from germline at one end; a sequencing error may be responsible. V is TRBV7-7 and J is TRBJ2-1; possible D gene TRBD2, 6 bases. CDR1 SSHAT and CDR2 FNYEAQ come from the germline V gene (reference sequence). The CDR3 spans 16 residues. Written as DNA, the CDR3 is TGTGCTAGCACCCCCGTCGGGGGTCCTGCCTACAATGAGCAGTTCTTC. Its translation: CASTPVGGPAYNEQFF.

The sample holds a few counts of this clone. This sequence joins TRBV25-1 and TRBJ2-5; the match to TRBD1 covers 8 bases. The trim removed 3 bases at V and 5 bases at J, leaving 8 bases unmatched. The CDR3 spans 15 residues. Per the germline V gene, CDR1 is MGHDK and CDR2 is SYGVNS. In DNA, the CDR3 is TGTGCCAGCAGTGACCGGGACAGGTTTCGGGAGACCCAGTACTTC. Its translation: CASSDRDRFRETQYF.